Sequencing of this T cell receptor (beta chain) was carried out in a study of vaccination and CD4 T cells after COVID-19 (dated by TCRdb to 2021 to 2024). A note on the overall study: SARS-CoV-2 positivity had been established in the convalescent patients by nasal swab PCR, and mild disease was recorded in nine of these patients and severe disease in one. Post-vaccine blood samples were collected a median of 72 days after the second vaccine dose, ranging from roughly 14 to 241 days. Two doses of either the Pfizer-BioNTech BNT162b2 vaccine (n=8) or the Moderna mRNA-1273 vaccine (n=2) were administered to participants. Control cultures used a CEFX viral epitope pool as positive control, an HIV-1 Nef peptide pool as negative control, or no peptide. The convalescent cohort included six males and four females, with two Hispanic individuals, seven Caucasians, two Asians and one multiracial person. The spike-specific CD4+ TCR repertoire was compared before and after mRNA vaccination in under 11 COVID-19 convalescent patients and several infection-naive healthy vaccine recipients. Post-COVID blood samples from convalescent patients were collected a median of approximately 100 days after diagnosis, with a range of 35 to 161 days. For stimulating the cultures, overlapping spike peptide pools were used, derived from SARS-CoV-2 as well as from the common cold coronaviruses HCoV-NL63, HCoV-OC43 and HCoV-229E. General study outcomes and caveats: Of the vaccine-specific clones in convalescent patients, 304 of 307, or nearly all, reacted only to SARS-CoV-2 spike and did not cross-react with common cold coronaviruses. An increase in the median number of SARS-CoV-2-reactive clonotypes from approximately 23 after infection to a few dozen after vaccination was observed, but the change was not found to be significant. Only a relatively small number of convalescent patients were included in the study, and early timepoints following natural infection were not analyzed. Among the post-vaccine SARS-CoV-2-reactive clones in convalescent patients, a median around 90% showed up only after vaccination, which suggests vaccine-specific priming.

A word on this clonotype: Its antigen is currently not known. A junction end diverges from the germline sequence, so it may reflect a read error.

The treatment or condition label corresponds to: approximately nine-day PBMC culture with coronavirus spike peptide pools or control peptides (ViraFEST assay). The ViraFEST assay, used in the study, expanded antigen-specific T cells with peptide pools and then identified the expanded clonotypes through TCR sequencing. The positive SARS-CoV-2 PCR tests of the convalescent patients were dated from March to December 2020, before the Alpha, Beta and Delta variants emerged in the United States. Fewer than 2.5 million PBMCs per well were cultured in IMDM with roughly 4.8% human AB serum and about 9.7 IU/ml IL-2, plus 10 ug/ml peptide pools. Half of the culture medium was replaced with fresh IL-2-containing medium on days 3 and 7. Once the cells had been in culture for ten to eleven days, the EasySep CD4+ T cell isolation kit was used to isolate CD4+ T cells by negative selection. Ficoll-Paque Plus gradient centrifugation was used to isolate PBMCs from whole blood, and the isolated PBMCs were then either used fresh or cryopreserved at -140C. In general, triplicate wells were set up for every culture condition.

Library construction relied on PCR. DNA from cultured CD4+ T cells underwent TCR sequencing with the Oncomine TCR Beta short-read assay at the Johns Hopkins FTIC core. The QIAamp micro DNA kit was used to extract genomic DNA from the cultured CD4+ T cells. Oncomine TCR Beta libraries from cultured CD4+ T cells were pooled using unique dual indexes and sequenced on an Illumina iSeq 100. For the original study's pipeline: Non-productive sequences were filtered out, and CDR3s that did not start with C, did not end with F or W, or were shorter than 7 amino acids were discarded. The MANAFEST web application identified antigen-specific clonotypes by comparing peptide-stimulated wells against reference wells and other culture wells. Positive clones required FDR below 0.05, an odds ratio above 5, and productive frequency above 0.1% in at least two of three replicate wells. A clonotype was classed as cross-reactive if the clonotype showed significant expansion both in SARS-CoV-2 spike wells and in at least one common cold coronavirus spike condition. Similarity between CDR3 sequences was evaluated in R version 3.6.1 using Levenshtein distances (stringdist) and unrooted phylogenetic trees (ape). TCRdb redid the processing of the public reads, applying fastp at Q25 and MiXCR, and retained in-frame beta chains. CDR3 protein sequences are deduplicated, and each keeps its most common genes and DNA. Here the V and J calls rest on TCRdb's processing, not on the authors' analysis. The sample table shows roughly 13,000 distinct CDR3 sequences, and roughly 70% are seen once. In total, the top ten clones hold approximately 31% of the sample.

This sequence originates from a human donor who had recovered from COVID-19. The sequenced sample was CD4+ T cells from blood, cultured in vitro.

The CDR3 here reads CAGSGEHEQYF. The DNA sequence is given as TGTGCCGGGAGCGGGGAACACGAGCAGTACTTC. This chain joins TRBV30 to TRBJ2-7, with 7 bases aligning to TRBD2. CDR1 and CDR2, looked up from the germline V gene (reference sequence), are GTSNPN and SVGIG. Reading from cysteine to phenylalanine, the CDR3 counts 11 amino acids. Of the read, only the CDR3 DNA is kept; its 33 bases are in frame from base 1.